This T cell receptor (beta chain) was found in a study of sequential checkpoint blockade in melanoma. The overall study: Maintenance nivolumab came after either treatment sequence.

The V and J ends lost 1 base and 4 bases respectively, with 14 bases between them. Germline V CDR1 and CDR2: MDHEN, SYDVKM. This CDR3 has 15 residues. Treatment meaning: randomized to nivolumab then ipilimumab (arm A) or the reverse (arm B). This table comes from immunoSEQ multiplex PCR, and its TCRdb copy is limited to in-frame clones, with some not included. The table lists about 8,200 clones, roughly three fifths of them singletons. This clone was recorded once. The receptor's source is a human donor with melanoma. The V and J genes are TRBV28 and TRBJ2-7, with TRBD1 as a possible D gene (6 bases). The sequencing here drew on CD8+ T cells sorted from blood (inferred from file names), taken from a patient given nivolumab and ipilimumab in sequence. CDR3 in amino acids: CASSLYGDNLYEQYF. The CDR3 DNA sequence: TGTGCCAGCAGTTTATATGGGGACAACCTATACGAGCAGTACTTC.